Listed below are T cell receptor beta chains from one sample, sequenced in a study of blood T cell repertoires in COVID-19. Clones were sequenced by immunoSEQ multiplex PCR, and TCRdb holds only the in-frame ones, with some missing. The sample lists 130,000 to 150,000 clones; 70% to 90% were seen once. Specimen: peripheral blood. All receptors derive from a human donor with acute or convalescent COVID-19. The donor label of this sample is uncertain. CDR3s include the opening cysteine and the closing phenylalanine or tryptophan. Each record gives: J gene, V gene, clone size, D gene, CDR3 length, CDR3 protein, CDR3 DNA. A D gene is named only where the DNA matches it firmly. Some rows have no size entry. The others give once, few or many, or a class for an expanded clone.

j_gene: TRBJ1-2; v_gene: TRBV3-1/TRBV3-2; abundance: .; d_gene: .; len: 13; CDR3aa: CASSRGLSLGYTF; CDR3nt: TGTGCCAGCAGCCGCGGGCTTTCCCTAGGCTACACCTTC
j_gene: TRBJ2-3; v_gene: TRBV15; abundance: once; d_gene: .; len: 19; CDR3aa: CATSRDLGRSTPSTDTQYF; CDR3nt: TGTGCCACCAGCAGAGATCTGGGGCGTTCTACCCCTAGCACAGATACGCAGTATTTT
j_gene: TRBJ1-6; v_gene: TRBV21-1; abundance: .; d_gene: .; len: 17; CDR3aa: CASSPPEDRAINSPLHF; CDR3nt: TGTGCCAGCAGCCCCCCGGAGGACAGGGCCATAAATTCACCCCTCCACTTT
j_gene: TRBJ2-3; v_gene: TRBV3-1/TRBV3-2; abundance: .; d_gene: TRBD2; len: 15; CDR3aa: CASSQDSGGADTQYF; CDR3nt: TGTGCCAGCAGCCAAGATAGCGGGGGGGCAGATACGCAGTATTTT
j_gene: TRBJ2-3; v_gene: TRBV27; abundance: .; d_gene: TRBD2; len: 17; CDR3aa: CASSFQAGKPSTDTQYF; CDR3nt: TGTGCCAGCAGTTTTCAAGCGGGAAAACCTAGCACAGATACGCAGTATTTT
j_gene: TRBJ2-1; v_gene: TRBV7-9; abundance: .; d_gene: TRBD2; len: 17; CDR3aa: CASSLGTSGSSRNEQFF; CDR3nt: TGTGCCAGCAGCTTGGGGACTAGCGGGAGTAGCAGAAATGAGCAGTTCTTC
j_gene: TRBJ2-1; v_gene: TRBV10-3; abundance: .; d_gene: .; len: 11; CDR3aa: CAISADNEQFF; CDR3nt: TGTGCCATCAGTGCGGACAATGAGCAGTTCTTC
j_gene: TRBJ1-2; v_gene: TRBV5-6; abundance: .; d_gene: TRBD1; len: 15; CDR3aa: CASSLGTGSNYGYTF; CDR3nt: TGTGCCAGCAGCTTGGGGACAGGTTCAAACTATGGCTACACCTTC
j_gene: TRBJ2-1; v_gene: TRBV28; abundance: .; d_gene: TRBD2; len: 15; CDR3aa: CASSPRDYFYNEQFF; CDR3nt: TGTGCCAGCAGTCCCCGGGACTACTTCTACAATGAGCAGTTCTTC
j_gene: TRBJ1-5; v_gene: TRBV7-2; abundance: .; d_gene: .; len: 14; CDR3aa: CASSLTGSDQPQHF; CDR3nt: TGTGCCAGCAGCCTAACAGGGTCAGATCAGCCCCAGCATTTT
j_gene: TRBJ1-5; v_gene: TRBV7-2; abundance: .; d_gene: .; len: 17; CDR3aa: CASSRAGGEGASQPQHF; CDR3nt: TGTGCCAGCAGCCGCGCGGGCGGGGAGGGAGCGAGTCAGCCCCAGCATTTT
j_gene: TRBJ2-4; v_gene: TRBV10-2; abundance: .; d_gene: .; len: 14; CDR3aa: CASSGSGDLNIQYF; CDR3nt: TGCGCCAGCAGTGGGTCGGGCGATTTAAACATTCAGTACTTC
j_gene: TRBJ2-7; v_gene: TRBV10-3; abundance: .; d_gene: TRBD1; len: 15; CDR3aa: CAISRQTGVKHEQYF; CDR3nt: TGTGCCATCAGCCGACAGACAGGGGTCAAGCACGAGCAGTACTTC
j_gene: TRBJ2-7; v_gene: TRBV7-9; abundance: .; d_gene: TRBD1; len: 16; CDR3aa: CASSSVRQGMSYEQYF; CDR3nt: TGTGCCAGCAGCTCCGTTAGACAGGGAATGTCCTACGAGCAGTACTTC
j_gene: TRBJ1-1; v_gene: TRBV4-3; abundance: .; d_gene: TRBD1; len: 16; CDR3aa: CASSQAQGQGLTEAFF; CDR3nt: TGCGCCAGCAGCCAAGCTCAGGGACAGGGCTTAACTGAAGCTTTCTTT
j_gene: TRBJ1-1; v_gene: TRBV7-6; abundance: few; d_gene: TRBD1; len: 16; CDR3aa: CASSLASGTGVTEAFF; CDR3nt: TGTGCCAGCAGCTTAGCCTCCGGGACAGGGGTGACTGAAGCTTTCTTT
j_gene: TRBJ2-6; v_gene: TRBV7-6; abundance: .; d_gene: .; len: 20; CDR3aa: CASSLFMDWTALSGANVLTF; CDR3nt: TGTGCCAGCAGCTTATTTATGGATTGGACAGCCCTCTCTGGGGCCAACGTCCTGACTTTC
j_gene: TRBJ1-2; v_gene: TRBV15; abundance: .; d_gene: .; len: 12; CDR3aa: CATSMTLVGYTF; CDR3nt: TGTGCCACCAGCATGACTTTGGTTGGCTACACCTTC
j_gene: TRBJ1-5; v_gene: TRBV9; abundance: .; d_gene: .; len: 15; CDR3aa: CASSVGGAQGEPQHF; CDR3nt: TGTGCCAGCAGCGTGGGCGGGGCCCAGGGCGAGCCCCAGCATTTT
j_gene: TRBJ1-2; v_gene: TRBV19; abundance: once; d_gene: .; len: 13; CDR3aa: CASSTSTVSGYTF; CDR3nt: TGTGCCAGTAGTACATCGACTGTCAGCGGCTACACCTTC
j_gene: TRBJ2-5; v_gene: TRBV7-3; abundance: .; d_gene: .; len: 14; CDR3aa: CASSFQGPRETQYF; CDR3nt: TGTGCCAGCAGCTTCCAGGGGCCCCGGGAGACCCAGTACTTC
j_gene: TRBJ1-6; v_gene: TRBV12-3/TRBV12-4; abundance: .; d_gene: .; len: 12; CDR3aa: CASSFRNSPLHF; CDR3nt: TGTGCCAGCAGTTTCCGTAATTCACCCCTCCACTTT
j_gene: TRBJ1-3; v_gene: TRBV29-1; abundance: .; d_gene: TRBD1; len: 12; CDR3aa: CSVQGVENTIYF; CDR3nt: TGCAGCGTACAGGGGGTAGAAAACACCATATATTTT
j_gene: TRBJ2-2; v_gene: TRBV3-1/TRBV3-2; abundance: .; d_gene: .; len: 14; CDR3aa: CASSLGQTPGELFF; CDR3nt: TGTGCCAGCAGCCTGGGACAAACCCCCGGGGAGCTGTTTTTT
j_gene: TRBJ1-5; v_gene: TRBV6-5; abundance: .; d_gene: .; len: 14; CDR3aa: CASRSGSSNQPQHF; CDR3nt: TGTGCCAGCAGGTCCGGGTCATCCAATCAGCCCCAGCATTTT